Sequencing of this TCR beta chain was carried out in a study of response to subunit inactivated influenza vaccine. Study-level findings and limits: The study's authors posited that every seasonal influenza vaccination enlists few new T cells.

There are a few counts of this clonotype. Antigen specificity is unknown. Each CDR3 protein gets one entry after TCRdb re-called the RT-PCR reads with MiXCR. This sample has hundreds of thousands of distinct CDR3 sequences, with less than 20% found just once. This CDR3 is built from 11 residues. Germline assignment: CDR1 SQVTM and CDR2 ANQGSEA. Between the trimmed V and J ends, which lost 5 bases and 8 bases, there was a span of 12 bases. The input for sequencing was PBMCs from blood, taken roughly 5 days after vaccination. This clonotype was sampled from a man aged 50 to 59 who received an inactivated influenza vaccine. The chain recombines TRBV29-1 with TRBJ1-2; no firm D call. CDR3 DNA: TGCAGCGTTCCGTCGGAGCTAGGCTACACCTTC. Its translation: CSVPSELGYTF.